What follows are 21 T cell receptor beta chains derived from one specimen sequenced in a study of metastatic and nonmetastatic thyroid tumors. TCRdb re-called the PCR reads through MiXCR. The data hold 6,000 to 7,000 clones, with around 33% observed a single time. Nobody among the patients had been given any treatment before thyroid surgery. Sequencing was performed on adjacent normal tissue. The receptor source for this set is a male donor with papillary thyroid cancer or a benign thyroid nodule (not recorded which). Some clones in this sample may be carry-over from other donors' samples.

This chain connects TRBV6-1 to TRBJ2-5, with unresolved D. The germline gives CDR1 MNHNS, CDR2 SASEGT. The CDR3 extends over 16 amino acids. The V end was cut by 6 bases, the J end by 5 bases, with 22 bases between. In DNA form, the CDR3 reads TGTGCCAGCAGGCGCATGGCTTGGACCCTAGAGGAGACCCAGTACTTC. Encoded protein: CASRRMAWTLEETQYF.

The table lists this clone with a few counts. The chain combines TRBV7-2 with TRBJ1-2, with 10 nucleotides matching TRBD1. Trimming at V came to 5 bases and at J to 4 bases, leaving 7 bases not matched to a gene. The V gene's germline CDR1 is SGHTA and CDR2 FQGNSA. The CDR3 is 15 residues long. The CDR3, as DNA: TGTGCCAGCAGCCCGGCCGGGACAGGGGTCTATGGCTACACCTTC. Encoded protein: CASSPAGTGVYGYTF.

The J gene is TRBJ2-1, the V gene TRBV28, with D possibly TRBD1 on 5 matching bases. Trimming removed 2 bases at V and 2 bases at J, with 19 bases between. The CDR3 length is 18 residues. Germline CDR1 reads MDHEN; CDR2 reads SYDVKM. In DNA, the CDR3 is TGTGCCAGCAGTTTAATGATCTTGGTGAGACAGACCTACAATGAGCAGTTCTTC. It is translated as CASSLMILVRQTYNEQFF.

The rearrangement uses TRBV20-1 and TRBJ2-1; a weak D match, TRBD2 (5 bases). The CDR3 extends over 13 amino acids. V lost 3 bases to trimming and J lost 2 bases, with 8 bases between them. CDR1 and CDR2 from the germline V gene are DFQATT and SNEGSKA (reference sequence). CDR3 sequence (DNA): TGCAGTGCTAGGGACTCAACCTACAATGAGCAGTTCTTC. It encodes CSARDSTYNEQFF.

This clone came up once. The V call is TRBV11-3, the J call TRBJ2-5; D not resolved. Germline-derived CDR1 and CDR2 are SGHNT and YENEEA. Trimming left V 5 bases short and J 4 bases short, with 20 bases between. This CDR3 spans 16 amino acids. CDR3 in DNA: TGTGCCAGCAGCCCAACTCTGGCTGGATTGGGAGAGACCCAGTACTTC. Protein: CASSPTLAGLGETQYF.

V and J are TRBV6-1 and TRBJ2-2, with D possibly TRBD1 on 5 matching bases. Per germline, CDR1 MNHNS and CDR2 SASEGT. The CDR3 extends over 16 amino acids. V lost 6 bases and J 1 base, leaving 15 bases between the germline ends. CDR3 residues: CASSRQRCWNTGELFF. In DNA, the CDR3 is TGTGCCAGCAGCCGACAGAGGTGTTGGAACACCGGGGAGCTGTTTTTT.

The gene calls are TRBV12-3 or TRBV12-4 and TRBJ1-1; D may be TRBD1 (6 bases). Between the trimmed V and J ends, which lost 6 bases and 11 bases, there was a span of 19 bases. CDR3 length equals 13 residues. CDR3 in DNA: TGTGCCAGCAGCCCTCAACAGGGATCTTACGCTTTCTTT. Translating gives CASSPQQGSYAFF.

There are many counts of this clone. This CDR3 is CASSVDRGAYGYTF. The CDR3 DNA reads as TGTGCCAGCAGCGTAGACAGGGGGGCTTATGGCTACACCTTC. The genes are TRBV9 and TRBJ1-2, with 8 bases fitting TRBD1. Trimming removed 0 bases from V and 5 bases from J; junction bases left unmatched: 3. CDR3 length: 14 residues. Per the germline V gene, CDR1 is SGDLS and CDR2 is YYNGEE. The complete variable domain, with remaining parts taken from reference TRBV9 and TRBJ1-2, reads DSGVTQTPKHLITATGQRVTLRCSPRSGDLSVYWYQQSLDQGLQFLIQYYNGEERAKGNILERFSAQQFPDLHSELNLSSLELGDSALYFCASSVDRGAYGYTFGSGTRLTVV.

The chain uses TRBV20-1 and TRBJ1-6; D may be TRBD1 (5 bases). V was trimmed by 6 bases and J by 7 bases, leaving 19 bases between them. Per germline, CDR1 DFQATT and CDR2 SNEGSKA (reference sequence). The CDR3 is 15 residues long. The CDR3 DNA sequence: TGCAGTGCCGCGTCCTCCGGGACCCAAAATTCACCCCTCCACTTT. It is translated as CSAASSGTQNSPLHF.

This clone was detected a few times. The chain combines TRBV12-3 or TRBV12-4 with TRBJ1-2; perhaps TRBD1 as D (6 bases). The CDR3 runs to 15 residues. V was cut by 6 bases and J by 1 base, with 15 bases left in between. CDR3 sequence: CASRPGTNHNYGYTF. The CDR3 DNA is TGTGCCAGCAGACCCGGGACAAACCATAACTATGGCTACACCTTC.

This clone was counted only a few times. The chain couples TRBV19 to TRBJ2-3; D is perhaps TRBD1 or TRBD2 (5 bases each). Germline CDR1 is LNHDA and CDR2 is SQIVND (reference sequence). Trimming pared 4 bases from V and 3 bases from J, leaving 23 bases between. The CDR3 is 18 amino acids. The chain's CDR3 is CASSRALRRVEGTDTQYF. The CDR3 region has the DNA TGTGCCAGTAGTAGGGCCCTTCGCAGGGTTGAGGGGACAGATACGCAGTATTTT.

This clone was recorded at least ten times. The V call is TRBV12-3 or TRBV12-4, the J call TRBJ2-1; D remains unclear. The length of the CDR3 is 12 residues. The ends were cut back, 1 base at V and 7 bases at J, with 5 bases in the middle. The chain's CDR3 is CASSLGANEQFF. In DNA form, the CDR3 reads TGTGCCAGCAGTTTAGGGGCAAATGAGCAGTTCTTC.

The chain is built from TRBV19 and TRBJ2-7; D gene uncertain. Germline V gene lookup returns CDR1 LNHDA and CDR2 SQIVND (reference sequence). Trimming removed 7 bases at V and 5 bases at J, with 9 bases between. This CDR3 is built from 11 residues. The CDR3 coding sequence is TGTGCCAGTAACGTCAGTGACGAGCAGTACTTC. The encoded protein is CASNVSDEQYF. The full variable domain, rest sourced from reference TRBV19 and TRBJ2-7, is DGGITQSPKYLFRKEGQNVTLSCEQNLNHDAMYWYRQDPGQGLRLIYYSQIVNDFQKGDIAEGYSVSREKKESFPLTVTSAQKNPTAFYLCASNVSDEQYFGPGTRLTVT.

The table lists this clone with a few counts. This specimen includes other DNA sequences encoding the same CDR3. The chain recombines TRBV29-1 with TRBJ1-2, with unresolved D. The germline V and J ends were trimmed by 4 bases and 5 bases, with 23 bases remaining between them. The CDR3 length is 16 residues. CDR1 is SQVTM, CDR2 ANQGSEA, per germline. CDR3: CSVAGGTSDDLYGYTF. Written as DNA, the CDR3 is TGCAGCGTTGCGGGTGGTACGTCCGACGACTTGTATGGCTACACCTTC. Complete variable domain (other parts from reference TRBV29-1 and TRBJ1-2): SAVISQKPSRDICQRGTSLTIQCQVDSQVTMMFWYRQQPGQSLTLIATANQGSEATYESGFVIDKFPISRPNLTFSTLTVSNMSPEDSSIYLCSVAGGTSDDLYGYTFGSGTRLTVV.

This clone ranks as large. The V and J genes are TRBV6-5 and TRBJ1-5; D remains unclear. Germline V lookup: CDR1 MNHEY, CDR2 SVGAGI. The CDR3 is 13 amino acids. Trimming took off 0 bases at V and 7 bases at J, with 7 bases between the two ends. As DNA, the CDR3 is TGTGCCAGCAGTTACTCGAGTTGGCAGCCCCAGCATTTT. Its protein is CASSYSSWQPQHF.

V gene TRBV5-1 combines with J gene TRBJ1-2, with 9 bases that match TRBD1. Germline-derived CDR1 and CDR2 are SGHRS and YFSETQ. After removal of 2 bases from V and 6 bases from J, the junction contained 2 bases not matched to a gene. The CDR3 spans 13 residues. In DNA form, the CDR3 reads TGCGCCAGCAGCTTCGACAGGGGGGATGGCTACACCTTC. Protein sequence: CASSFDRGDGYTF.

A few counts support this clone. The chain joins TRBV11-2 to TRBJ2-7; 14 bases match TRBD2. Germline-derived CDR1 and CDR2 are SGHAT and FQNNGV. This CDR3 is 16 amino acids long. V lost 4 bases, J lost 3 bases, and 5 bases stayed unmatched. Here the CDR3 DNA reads TGTGCCAGCAGCTCGTGGACTAGCGGGAGGCTCTACGAGCAGTACTTC. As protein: CASSSWTSGRLYEQYF.

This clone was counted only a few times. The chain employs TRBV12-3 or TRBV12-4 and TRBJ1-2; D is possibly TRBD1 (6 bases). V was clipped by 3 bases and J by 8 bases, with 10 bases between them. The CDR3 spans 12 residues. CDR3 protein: CASSFGTGGYTF. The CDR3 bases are TGTGCCAGCAGTTTTGGCACAGGGGGCTACACCTTC.

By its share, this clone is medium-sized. CDR3 DNA: TGTGCCAGCAGCGTAACAGGGGGTGGTGGAGAGACCCAGTACTTC. Encoded protein: CASSVTGGGGETQYF. The J gene is TRBJ2-5, the V gene TRBV13; 8 bases are a match to TRBD1. Germline V lookup: CDR1 PRHDT, CDR2 FYEKMQ (reference sequence). The V gene end was trimmed by 5 bases and the J gene end by 4 bases; junction bases not matched to a gene: 9. This CDR3 has 15 amino acids.

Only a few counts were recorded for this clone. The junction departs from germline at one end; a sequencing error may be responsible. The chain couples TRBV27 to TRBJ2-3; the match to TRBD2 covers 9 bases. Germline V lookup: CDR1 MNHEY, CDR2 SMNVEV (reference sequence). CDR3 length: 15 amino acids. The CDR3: CSSSLAGGITYTQYF. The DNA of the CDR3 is TGTTCCAGCTCGCTGGCGGGAGGGATCACATATACGCAGTATTTT.

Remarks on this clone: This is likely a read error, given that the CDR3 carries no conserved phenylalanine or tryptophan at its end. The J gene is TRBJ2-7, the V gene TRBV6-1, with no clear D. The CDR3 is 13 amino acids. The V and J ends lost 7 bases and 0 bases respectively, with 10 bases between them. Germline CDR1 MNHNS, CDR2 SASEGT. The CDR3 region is CASIRGVSYEQYL. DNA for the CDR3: TGTGCCAGCATCCGCGGTGTCTCCTACGAGCAGTACCTC.